This T cell receptor (beta chain) was recovered during a study of beta chain features in type 1 diabetes. The study's findings and limits: There was no resolution here of whether HLA type influences TCRB rearrangement. All four CD4+ subsets from Type 1 diabetes patients carried moderately but significantly shorter TCRB CDR3s. Reads derived from cDNA could over-represent cells showing high TCR expression.

This clone has just a few counts. As yet, its antigen is unknown. The sequenced template was cDNA made from the entire isolated RNA. The protocol was immunoSEQ multiplex PCR, while the TCRdb copy is restricted to in-frame clones and leaves out a portion. The data hold 300,000 to 400,000 clones, with 9.5% to 10% observed a single time. On average, the one heparinised blood draw given by each donor was approximately 120 mL. Markers CD45RO/CCR7/CD25/CD127/CD95/CD27 served to sort CD4+ naive, central memory, regulatory and stem cell-like memory cells. Per the germline V gene, CDR1 is MNHNS and CDR2 is SASEGT. V was clipped by 5 bases and J by 7 bases, with 18 bases between them. The CDR3 is 14 residues long.

The chain combines TRBV6-1 with TRBJ2-7, with D perhaps TRBD2 (6 bases). Material for sequencing was central memory CD4+ T cells from blood. This clonotype was sampled from a man aged 30-40 years with type 1 diabetes. For the CDR3, the DNA is TGTGCCAGCAGTCCCGGGACGGGAGCTGGGGAGCAGTACTTC. As protein: CASSPGTGAGEQYF.